This T cell receptor (beta chain) appears in the sequencing data of a study of CD8+ T cells in alopecia areata. Extracted RNA was reverse transcribed, and the resulting cDNA served as sequencing template. The table came from immunoSEQ multiplex PCR; TCRdb's copy has only in-frame clones and leaves some out. Of 150,000 or so clones in the sample, around 87% are singletons; the top ten hold about 15%. Whole-study findings and limits: Clonality was higher in lesional than normal scalp, especially in alopecia totalis/universalis.

The CDR3 contains 16 residues. Trimming at V came to 0 bases and at J to 0 bases, leaving 3 bases not matched to a gene. CDR1 is SQVTM, CDR2 ANQGSEA, per germline. Note on this clone: Its antigen is undetermined.

The sample consisted of CD8+ T cells sorted from blood, taken at week 0. The source of this sequence is a human donor with alopecia areata. The chain carries TRBV29-1 and TRBJ2-1; 9 bases are a match to TRBD2. The CDR3 region has the DNA TGCAGCGTTGAAGACCGCGGGGGGGGCTCCTACAATGAGCAGTTCTTC. Protein sequence: CSVEDRGGGSYNEQFF.